This is a list of T cell receptor beta chains from one sample in a study of memory CD4+ T cells and cytomegalovirus serostatus. TCRdb keeps only in-frame clones here, not all; method: immunoSEQ multiplex PCR. The table lists approximately 30,000 clones, around 74% of them singletons, with about 0.65% in the top ten. The sample taken for sequencing was memory CD4+ T cells from blood. These receptors were collected from an adult in good health and CMV-seronegative. Some clones in this sample may be carry-over from other donors' samples. Each CDR3 is given with its conserved first and last residue. A D gene is named only where the DNA matches it firmly. Clone size appears in some rows only: once, few, many, or a class for an expanded clone.

clone_size,v_call,j_call,d_call,cdr3_aa,cdr3_nt
few,TRBV7-2,TRBJ1-2,NA,CASSLAGTGVYGYTF,TGTGCCAGCAGCTTAGCCGGGACTGGAGTCTATGGCTACACCTTC
NA,TRBV19,TRBJ2-1,NA,CASSQTGGSFNEQFF,TGTGCCAGTAGTCAGACGGGGGGCTCATTCAATGAGCAGTTCTTC
few,TRBV18,TRBJ2-4,TRBD2,CASSPGTSGVKNIQYF,TGTGCCAGCTCACCTGGGACTAGCGGGGTCAAAAACATTCAGTACTTC
NA,TRBV10-3,TRBJ1-4,NA,CAISEGGQREKLFF,TGTGCCATCAGTGAGGGAGGGCAGCGGGAAAAACTGTTTTTT
NA,TRBV18,TRBJ1-2,TRBD1,CASSDDRDPYYGYTF,TGTGCCAGCTCGGACGACAGGGATCCCTATTATGGCTACACCTTC
NA,TRBV28,TRBJ1-1,NA,CASSLSYQSTEAFF,TGTGCCAGCAGTTTATCTTATCAGAGCACTGAAGCTTTCTTT
NA,TRBV18,TRBJ2-7,TRBD2,CASSPTSGGSHEQYF,TGTGCCAGCTCACCTACTAGCGGGGGGTCCCACGAGCAGTACTTC
NA,TRBV19,TRBJ2-7,NA,CASSSGLGQYF,TGTGCCAGTAGTAGTGGCCTGGGGCAGTACTTC
NA,TRBV5-8,TRBJ1-2,NA,CASSRGQQGYGYTF,TGTGCCAGCAGTCGCGGACAGCAGGGATATGGCTACACCTTC
NA,TRBV4-2,TRBJ1-2,NA,CASSQDRSGTYGYTF,TGTGCCAGCAGCCAAGATAGATCAGGGACTTATGGCTACACCTTC
NA,TRBV6-4,TRBJ1-1,TRBD1,CASSGDRDTEAFF,TGTGCCAGCAGTGGTGACAGGGACACTGAAGCTTTCTTT
once,TRBV27,TRBJ1-2,NA,CASSFHPLSLTF,TGTGCCAGCAGTTTTCACCCCTTGAGTCTCACCTTC
once,TRBV15,TRBJ2-1,NA,CASQETANNYNEQFF,TGTGCGTCCCAAGAAACAGCGAATAACTACAATGAGCAGTTCTTC
NA,TRBV6-1,TRBJ1-5,NA,CASSGQETLSNQPQHF,TGTGCCAGCAGTGGTCAGGAGACACTTAGCAATCAGCCCCAGCATTTT
NA,TRBV6-5,TRBJ1-2,NA,CASSYRSIGYGYTF,TGTGCCAGCAGTTACAGAAGCATTGGCTATGGCTACACCTTC
NA,TRBV5-1,TRBJ1-2,NA,CASSIEAAGYGYTF,TGCGCCAGCAGCATCGAGGCGGCGGGCTATGGCTACACCTTC
NA,TRBV18,TRBJ1-1,NA,CASSRKGGTEAFF,TGTGCCAGCTCACGTAAGGGGGGCACTGAAGCTTTCTTT
NA,TRBV2,TRBJ1-1,TRBD1,CASSLRQGDTEAFF,TGTGCCAGCAGTTTAAGACAGGGGGACACTGAAGCTTTCTTT
NA,TRBV30,TRBJ1-3,NA,CAWSSFVRGSGNTIYF,TGTGCCTGGAGTAGCTTCGTTCGGGGATCTGGAAACACCATATATTTT
NA,TRBV7-8,TRBJ2-5,NA,CASSPYRVATKETQYF,TGTGCCAGCAGTCCATACAGGGTAGCCACTAAAGAGACCCAGTACTTC